Following are 23 T cell receptor beta chains from one sample sequenced in a study of beta chain features in type 1 diabetes. The whole isolated RNA underwent reverse transcription, so sequencing captured expressed TCRB transcripts. Profiled with immunoSEQ multiplex PCR; TCRdb holds only in-frame clones, not every one. The sample lists tens of thousands of clones, approximately 32% occurring once. The source material was stem cell memory CD4+ T cells from blood. The receptors stem from a woman aged 18-29 years in good health.

This clone was counted only a few times. V gene TRBV29-1 combines with J gene TRBJ1-1, with 7 bases lining up with TRBD1. This CDR3 is built from 14 residues. The ends lost 3 bases at V and 4 bases at J; junction bases unmatched: 8. The germline gives CDR1 SQVTM, CDR2 ANQGSEA. The CDR3 protein is CSVDGGTEGTEAFF. In DNA form, the CDR3 reads TGCAGCGTTGACGGTGGGACAGAAGGCACTGAAGCTTTCTTT. The full variable domain, in which reference TRBV29-1 and TRBJ1-1 provide the parts outside the CDR3, is SAVISQKPSRDICQRGTSLTIQCQVDSQVTMMFWYRQQPGQSLTLIATANQGSEATYESGFVIDKFPISRPNLTFSTLTVSNMSPEDSSIYLCSVDGGTEGTEAFFGQGTRLTVV.

The chain uses TRBV29-1 and TRBJ2-5; 8 positions agree with TRBD2. The length of the CDR3 is 13 residues. Germline lookup yields CDR1 SQVTM and CDR2 ANQGSEA. V shed 6 bases, J shed 5 bases, and the junction held 8 bases outside the gene matches. CDR3 sequence: CSVRKGLAETQYF. The CDR3 DNA follows: TGCAGCGTGAGAAAAGGACTAGCTGAGACCCAGTACTTC.

This clone showed up just a few times. The V call is TRBV5-1, the J call TRBJ2-1; tentatively, D is TRBD1 (6 bases). V lost 4 bases and J lost 1, with 15 bases in between. Germline CDR1 is SGHRS and CDR2 is YFSETQ. The CDR3 totals 16 residues. The CDR3: CASSAPQGRSYNEQFF. The CDR3 region has the DNA TGCGCCAGCAGCGCCCCACAGGGAAGGTCCTACAATGAGCAGTTCTTC.

In this sample, this clone turned up a few times. The chain combines TRBV6-6 with TRBJ2-7, with 9 bases fitting TRBD1. The CDR3 contains 14 residues. The V gene end was trimmed by 8 bases and the J gene end by 2 bases; junction bases not matched to a gene: 7. CDR1 and CDR2 (germline): MNHNY, SVGAGI (reference sequence). This CDR3 reads CASATGTGPYEQYF. CDR3 coding DNA: TGTGCCAGCGCAACCGGGACAGGGCCCTACGAGCAGTACTTC.

The J gene is TRBJ1-2, the V gene TRBV5-6, with TRBD1 as a possible D gene (6 bases). The V end lost 5 bases, the J end lost 8 bases, and 13 bases lay between the germline ends. The CDR3 runs to 12 residues. Germline values: CDR1 SGHDT, CDR2 YYEEEE. CDR3 loop: CASRESGVGYTF. CDR3 DNA: TGTGCCAGCAGGGAATCAGGGGTCGGCTACACCTTC.

The gene calls are TRBV5-6 and TRBJ2-3; D is undetermined. The CDR3 loop spans 13 amino acids. The V gene lost 1 base and the J gene lost 4 bases, with 7 bases spanning the gap. CDR1 is SGHDT, CDR2 YYEEEE, per germline. CDR3 bases: TGTGCCAGCAGCTTGAATCGAGCAGATACGCAGTATTTT. Protein: CASSLNRADTQYF. Together with reference TRBV5-6 and TRBJ2-3, the CDR3 gives the full variable domain: DAGVTQSPTHLIKTRGQQVTLRCSPKSGHDTVSWYQQALGQGPQFIFQYYEEEERQRGNFPDRFSGHQFPNYSSELNVNALLLGDSALYLCASSLNRADTQYFGPGTRLTVL.

This chain connects TRBV5-1 to TRBJ2-1, with 11 bases lining up with TRBD2. Germline CDR1 reads SGHRS; CDR2 reads YFSETQ. The CDR3 sequence is 19 residues long. The J segment lost 0 bases and the V segment lost 4 bases, leaving 12 bases of the junction unmatched. In nucleotides, the CDR3 is TGCGCCAGCAGCGGAGCCGGGACTAGCGGTTCGAGCTCCTACAATGAGCAGTTCTTC. Protein: CASSGAGTSGSSSYNEQFF.

This clone has only a few counts. This chain connects TRBV9 to TRBJ2-1; a weak D match, TRBD2 (7 bases). With 0 bases removed from V and 8 bases from J, the gap between germline ends came to 18 bases. CDR3 length equals 16 residues. CDR1 and CDR2 from the germline V gene are SGDLS and YYNGEE. DNA of the CDR3: TGTGCCAGCAGCGTAGCTCGGGCGGGGGCAGGGTATGAGCAGTTCTTC. Translation gives CASSVARAGAGYEQFF. The full variable domain, its missing parts supplied by reference TRBV9 and TRBJ2-1, is DSGVTQTPKHLITATGQRVTLRCSPRSGDLSVYWYQQSLDQGLQFLIQYYNGEERAKGNILERFSAQQFPDLHSELNLSSLELGDSALYFCASSVARAGAGYEQFFGPGTRLTVL.

This rearrangement joins TRBV4-1 to TRBJ2-5; 7 bases line up with TRBD2. The germline V gene encodes CDR1 MGHRA and CDR2 YSYEKL. The trim removed 5 bases at V and 2 bases at J, leaving 8 bases unmatched. This CDR3 contains 15 residues. CDR3 sequence reads: CASSRVSGGQETQYF. CDR3 sequence (DNA): TGCGCCAGCAGCAGAGTTTCCGGGGGGCAAGAGACCCAGTACTTC.

This clone came up a few times. This sequence joins TRBV20-1 and TRBJ2-1; TRBD2 might be the D (5 bases). This CDR3 is 11 amino acids long. V lost 4 bases to trimming and J lost 9 bases, with 10 bases between them. The germline gives CDR1 DFQATT, CDR2 SNEGSKA (reference sequence). This chain's CDR3 is CSAKRESEQFF. CDR3 nucleotides: TGCAGTGCTAAAAGGGAGTCTGAGCAGTTCTTC.

The chain combines TRBV30 with TRBJ1-3, with D perhaps matching TRBD1 (6 bases). The CDR3 runs to 13 residues. Germline V gene sequence: CDR1 GTSNPN, CDR2 SVGIG (reference sequence). Trimming cost V 0 bases and J 4 bases, with 7 bases left between them. The CDR3 is CAWSVGQGNTIYF. In nucleotides, the CDR3 is TGTGCCTGGAGTGTTGGACAGGGAAACACCATATATTTT.

The chain joins TRBV25-1 to TRBJ1-1, with D uncertain. V lost 0 bases to trimming and J lost 1 base, with 6 bases between them. CDR3 length equals 14 residues. Germline CDR1 and CDR2: MGHDK and SYGVNS. The CDR3 region has the DNA TGTGCCAGCAGTGAATACGCAGGGAACACTGAAGCTTTCTTT. Its translation is CASSEYAGNTEAFF.

The genes are TRBV5-1 and TRBJ1-1; tentative D call: TRBD1 (6 bases). Germline values: CDR1 SGHRS, CDR2 YFSETQ. The CDR3 runs to 15 residues. V was clipped by 2 bases and J by 5 bases, with 16 bases between them. The CDR3 loop is CASSFYGGEVTEAFF. In nucleotides, the CDR3 is TGCGCCAGCAGCTTTTATGGGGGCGAGGTAACTGAAGCTTTCTTT. Full variable domain (remainder filled in from reference TRBV5-1 and TRBJ1-1): KAGVTQTPRYLIKTRGQQVTLSCSPISGHRSVSWYQQTPGQGLQFLFEYFSETQRNKGNFPGRFSGRQFSNSRSEMNVSTLELGDSALYLCASSFYGGEVTEAFFGQGTRLTVV.

The genes are TRBV4-1 and TRBJ2-1; 10 nucleotides line up with TRBD2. The V gene's germline CDR1 is MGHRA and CDR2 YSYEKL. The CDR3 is 16 residues long. The V gene end was trimmed by 4 bases and the J gene end by 7 bases; junction bases not matched to a gene: 10. For the CDR3, the DNA is TGCGCCAGCAGCCGAGGGTCGAGCGGGAGGGCAAATGAGCAGTTCTTC. Its protein product is CASSRGSSGRANEQFF.

The V and J genes are TRBV11-3 and TRBJ2-3, with TRBD2 matching 9 bases. This CDR3 region has 14 residues. Germline V gene lookup returns CDR1 SGHNT and CDR2 YENEEA. The J segment lost 4 bases and the V segment lost 3 bases, leaving 2 bases of the junction unmatched. The CDR3 bases are TGTGCCAGCAGCTTTGGCGGGAGGGCAGATACGCAGTATTTT. Translated: CASSFGGRADTQYF.

The J gene is TRBJ2-7, the V gene TRBV4-1; D may be TRBD1 (5 bases). Germline V gives CDR1 MGHRA, CDR2 YSYEKL. Trimming pared 1 base from V and 7 bases from J, leaving 11 bases between. The CDR3 is 13 residues long. The CDR3 reads CASSQVGLREQYF. CDR3 nucleotide sequence: TGCGCCAGCAGCCAAGTGGGGCTCCGGGAGCAGTACTTC.

This clone showed up just a few times. The chain joins TRBV23-1 to TRBJ2-2, with 8 bases fitting TRBD1. TRBV23-1 qualifies as an ORF whose function is uncertain. This CDR3 comprises 19 residues. V shed 8 bases and J 0 bases; nucleotides not matched to a gene: 17. Written as DNA, the CDR3 is TGCGCCAGCTTAAACGCAAAAGCAGGGGGCCTGTCGAACACCGGGGAGCTGTTTTTT. Translated, it gives CASLNAKAGGLSNTGELFF.

This clone was recorded a few times. This chain uses TRBV29-1 with TRBJ1-1, with TRBD1 matching over 7 bases. V dropped 7 bases and J dropped 1; count of bases not matched to a gene: 6. CDR1 SQVTM and CDR2 ANQGSEA come from the germline V gene. This CDR3 region has 13 residues. The CDR3 bases are TGCAGCGCCGACCGGACAGGGAACACTGAAGCTTTCTTT. Translating gives CSADRTGNTEAFF.

This clone came up many times. V gene TRBV29-1 combines with J gene TRBJ2-1; 7 bases are shared with TRBD1. Looked up from germline, CDR1 is SQVTM and CDR2 is ANQGSEA. CDR3 length: 11 amino acids. V lost 2 bases to trimming and J lost 14 bases; unmatched junction nucleotides: 6. The CDR3 protein is CSVERQGKEFF. CDR3 nucleotides: TGCAGCGTTGAACGACAGGGTAAGGAGTTCTTC.

This clone has a handful of counts. The V and J genes are TRBV30 and TRBJ1-3; D is uncertain. Germline CDR1 is GTSNPN and CDR2 is SVGIG (reference sequence). This CDR3 has 14 amino acids. Deletions cut 3 bases from V and 1 base from J, with 10 bases between. The CDR3 nucleotides read TGTGCCTGGAGGCGGGTACGATCTGGAAACACCATATATTTT. Protein: CAWRRVRSGNTIYF. Drawing the rest from reference TRBV30 and TRBJ1-3, the complete variable domain is SQTIHQWPATLVQPVGSPLSLECTVEGTSNPNLYWYRQAAGRGLQLLFYSVGIGQISSEVPQNLSASRPQDRQFILSSKKLLLSDSGFYLCAWRRVRSGNTIYFGEGSWLTVV.

The chain employs TRBV7-8 and TRBJ2-1; 14 positions agree with TRBD2. Germline V gene data show CDR1 as SGHVS and CDR2 as FQNEAQ. The ends lost 3 bases at V and 7 bases at J; junction bases unmatched: 8. This CDR3 has 17 residues. CDR3 in DNA: TGTGCCAGCAGCTTCCGTGCCGGGACTAGCGGGAGAAATGAGCAGTTCTTC. It encodes CASSFRAGTSGRNEQFF.

This clone was detected many times. The V gene is TRBV2, the J gene TRBJ2-5, with 11 bases lining up with TRBD2. The CDR3 sequence is 16 residues long. CDR1 SNHLY and CDR2 FYNNEI come from the germline V gene. J gave up 2 bases and V 3 bases, and 5 bases lay outside the gene matches. CDR3 nucleotides: TGTGCCAGCAGTGATAGGCTAGCGGGGGGACAAGAGACCCAGTACTTC. Residues: CASSDRLAGGQETQYF.

In its sample, this clone was seen a few times. This chain connects TRBV18 to TRBJ2-7, with TRBD2 matching over 12 bases. Trimming cost V 3 bases and J 5 bases; bases outside gene matches: 8. CDR1 KGHSH and CDR2 LQKENI come from the germline V gene. The CDR3 is 16 amino acids. The CDR3 nucleotides are TGTGCCAGCTCACCGAGGGCTAGCGGGAGGGCCGACGAGCAGTACTTC. As protein: CASSPRASGRADEQYF.